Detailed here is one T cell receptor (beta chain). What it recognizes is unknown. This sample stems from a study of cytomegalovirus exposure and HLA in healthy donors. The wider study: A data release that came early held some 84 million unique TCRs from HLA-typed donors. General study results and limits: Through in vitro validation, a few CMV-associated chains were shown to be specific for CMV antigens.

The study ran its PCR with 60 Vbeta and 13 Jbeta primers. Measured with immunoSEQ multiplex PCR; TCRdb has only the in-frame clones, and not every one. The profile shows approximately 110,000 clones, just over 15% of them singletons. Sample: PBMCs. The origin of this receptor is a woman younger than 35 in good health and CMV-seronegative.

The CDR3 sequence: CAWRWDLATEAFF. In DNA form, the CDR3 reads TGTGCCTGGAGGTGGGATTTAGCGACTGAAGCTTTCTTT. The genes are TRBV30 and TRBJ1-1; D gene uncertain. CDR1 and CDR2 (germline): GTSNPN, SVGIG (reference sequence). V was pared by 3 bases and J by 5 bases, with 13 bases between. This CDR3 is 13 amino acids long.